This T cell receptor (beta chain) was sequenced in a study of T cell responses to AZD1222 COVID-19 vaccine. Study outcomes and limitations: Baseline testing showed seropositivity in only six AZD1222 recipients. Spike-specific TCR breadth and depth went up after people got two AZD1222 doses.

Trimming stripped 0 bases from V and 0 bases from J, with 7 bases between. The CDR3 covers 15 residues. Germline V lookup: CDR1 SGHNT, CDR2 YYREEE (reference sequence). The data were produced by immunoSEQ multiplex PCR, yet TCRdb's version contains in-frame clones alone and is incomplete. This sample yields 130,000 to 150,000 clones, of which just under 95% are seen a single time; around 1.8% belongs to the top ten. In regard to this clone: Antigen unknown.

The clonotype comes from an adult in good health. The sample in question was peripheral blood, obtained on day 0 of AZD1222 vaccination. The rearrangement links TRBV5-4 to TRBJ2-1; D gene uncertain. The DNA of the CDR3 is TGTGCCAGCAGCTTGGCACAGAACTCCTACAATGAGCAGTTCTTC. Translation gives CASSLAQNSYNEQFF.